One sample yielded the 15 T cell receptor beta chains listed below, sequenced in a study of T-cell memory formation after mild COVID-19 (dated by TCRdb to the early 2020s). Library preparation used 5' RACE. Instrument on record: Illumina NovaSeq 6000. TCRdb applied fastp at Q25 and MiXCR to the public reads, then kept only in-frame beta chains. CDR3 protein duplicates are merged, each entry listing the most common genes and DNA. The sample includes about 430,000 distinct CDR3 sequences, with about a sixth observed a single time. The top ten clonotypes cover roughly 21% of the sample. Material for sequencing was PBMCs or a T cell subset sorted from them (not recorded which). The source of these receptors is a man aged 18-30 years who had mild COVID-19 (a few samples of this study predate the infection). The sample titles of this study are shuffled in the database, so cell type and time point are left out; the donor was told from shared clones.

J is TRBJ2-3 and V is TRBV4-1; 7 bases map to TRBD1. V lost 4 bases and J lost 7; bases outside the gene matches: 8. Germline V gene data show CDR1 as MGHRA and CDR2 as YSYEKL. The CDR3 is 14 residues long. The CDR3 reads CASSPAPQGNTQYF. CDR3 coding DNA: TGCGCCAGCAGCCCCGCCCCACAGGGGAATACGCAGTATTTT.

The J gene is TRBJ2-1, the V gene TRBV25-1; D unresolved. V lost 1 base and J 3 bases, leaving 7 bases between the germline ends. CDR1 and CDR2 from the germline V gene are MGHDK and SYGVNS. The CDR3 extends over 14 amino acids. The CDR3 loop is CASSELGSYNEQFF. CDR3 coding DNA: TGTGCCAGCAGTGAATTGGGAAGCTACAATGAGCAGTTCTTC.

This clonotype was picked up a small number of times. V is TRBV7-8 and J is TRBJ2-3; 10 nucleotides line up with TRBD1. Trimming removed 5 bases from V and 10 bases from J; junction bases left unmatched: 15. CDR1 SGHVS and CDR2 FQNEAQ come from the germline V gene. The CDR3 has 16 residues. The CDR3 protein is CASSHPGTGVMGAQYF. As DNA, the CDR3 is TGTGCCAGCAGCCACCCCGGGACAGGGGTGATGGGGGCGCAGTATTTT.

The V call is TRBV7-2, the J call TRBJ2-1; 11 bases match TRBD2. Germline V gene data show CDR1 as SGHTA and CDR2 as FQGNSA. This CDR3 contains 15 residues. Trimming took 3 bases from V and 9 from J; bases not matched to a gene: 7. The CDR3 DNA reads TGTGCCAGCAGCTTGGGACTAGCGGTAGGGCTTGAGCAGTTCTTC. It specifies CASSLGLAVGLEQFF.

This clonotype was detected a few times. The V and J genes are TRBV6-5 and TRBJ1-1; D gene unclear. Germline CDR1 reads MNHEY; CDR2 reads SVGAGI. CDR3 length: 11 amino acids. Trimming left V 7 bases short and J 7 bases short, with 10 bases between. The CDR3 nucleotides read TGTGCCAGCATTATCGGATTTGAAGCTTTCTTT. Translated: CASIIGFEAFF.

This chain connects TRBV7-8 to TRBJ2-3; D gene uncertain. Germline CDR1 is SGHVS and CDR2 is FQNEAQ. V was clipped by 6 bases and J by 6 bases, with 22 bases between them. This CDR3 has 16 residues. This chain's CDR3 is CASSRLGLGSSDTQYF. CDR3 DNA sequence: TGTGCCAGCAGTCGCCTGGGGTTAGGATCCTCGGATACGCAGTATTTT.

The rearrangement uses TRBV5-1 and TRBJ2-5; 7 bases match TRBD1. V dropped 5 bases and J dropped 5; count of bases not matched to a gene: 12. The CDR3 sequence is 15 residues long. In germline, CDR1 is SGHRS, CDR2 YFSETQ. The CDR3 here is CASRSDTGVGETQYF. The DNA of the CDR3 is TGCGCCAGCAGATCAGACACAGGGGTTGGGGAGACCCAGTACTTC.

The V gene is TRBV12-3 or TRBV12-4, the J gene TRBJ1-1, with D uncertain. Trimming cost V 5 bases and J 7 bases, with 11 bases left between them. The CDR3 consists of 12 residues. The CDR3 bases are TGTGCCAGCAGTCCCACCGCCGGTGAAGCTTTCTTT. Translation: CASSPTAGEAFF.

The rearrangement joins TRBV30 to TRBJ1-2; D call uncertain. CDR3 size: 13 residues. The V gene lost 1 base and the J gene lost 6 bases, with 12 bases spanning the gap. Germline V gene lookup returns CDR1 GTSNPN and CDR2 SVGIG (reference sequence). The CDR3 coding sequence is TGTGCCTGGAGTGGGTGGGGTTGGGATGGCTACACCTTC. It is translated as CAWSGWGWDGYTF.

The sample holds many counts of this clonotype. The chain recombines TRBV7-9 with TRBJ1-2; TRBD1 agrees at 7 bases. CDR1 is SEHNR and CDR2 is FQNEAQ in the germline V gene (reference sequence). The CDR3 spans 14 residues. V was clipped by 7 bases and J by 3 bases; unmatched bases: 8. CDR3 sequence (DNA): TGTGCCAGCACCCATCAGGGGACAGACTATGGCTACACCTTC. Its protein product is CASTHQGTDYGYTF.

This rearrangement joins TRBV7-9 to TRBJ2-5, with a tentative D call TRBD1 (7 bases). This CDR3 has 12 amino acids. V dropped 2 bases and J dropped 11 bases, with 12 bases sitting between them. The germline gives CDR1 SEHNR, CDR2 FQNEAQ (reference sequence). The chain's CDR3 is CASSLWGDSQYF. Written as DNA, the CDR3 is TGTGCCAGCAGCTTATGGGGGGACAGTCAGTACTTC.

The table lists this clonotype with a few counts. The chain employs TRBV6-5 and TRBJ1-1; possibly TRBD1 for D (6 bases). The CDR3 has 15 residues. The V and J ends lost 7 bases and 5 bases respectively, with 20 bases between them. The germline V gene encodes CDR1 MNHEY and CDR2 SVGAGI. CDR3 in amino acids: CASTRRQGRNTEAFF. Written as DNA, the CDR3 is TGTGCCAGCACCCGCCGCCAGGGGCGTAATACTGAAGCTTTCTTT.

This clonotype has more than one count but fewer than ten. The V and J genes are TRBV4-3 and TRBJ2-2; no reliable D call. Germline CDR1 is LGHNA and CDR2 is YSLEER. The CDR3 totals 17 residues. V was clipped by 1 base and J by 0 bases, with 12 bases between them. As DNA, the CDR3 is TGCGCCAGCAGCCAAGCGAGGATTATCTCGAACACCGGGGAGCTGTTTTTT. Protein product: CASSQARIISNTGELFF.

V and J are TRBV6-2 or TRBV6-3 and TRBJ2-7; D is possibly TRBD2 (6 bases). The ends were cut back, 0 bases at V and 5 bases at J, with 17 bases in the middle. The CDR3 extends over 16 amino acids. Germline-derived CDR1 and CDR2 are MNHEY and SVGEGT. In nucleotides, the CDR3 is TGTGCCAGCAGTTACTCGAAGGCTCGGGGGTACCACGAGCAGTACGTC. It is translated as CASSYSKARGYHEQYV.

The chain employs TRBV7-9 and TRBJ2-5, with D possibly matching TRBD2 (5 bases). Germline V gene sequence: CDR1 SEHNR, CDR2 FQNEAQ (reference sequence). This CDR3 has 14 amino acids. V shed 4 bases and J shed 7 bases, with 16 bases lying between them. This CDR3 reads CASSSRERGSTQYF. CDR3 nucleotide sequence: TGTGCCAGCAGCTCTAGGGAGCGCGGGTCGACCCAGTACTTC.